The 28 T cell receptor beta chains in this list originate from one sample, sequenced in a study of blood T cell repertoires in COVID-19. The assay was immunoSEQ multiplex PCR, and TCRdb's table has in-frame clones only and misses some. The table lists about 180,000 clones, 87% of them singletons. The sequencing input was PBMCs or T cells enriched from blood (not recorded which). The receptor source for this set is a human donor with acute COVID-19. The donor label of this sample is uncertain.

The rearrangement links TRBV5-4 to TRBJ2-1, with TRBD2 matching over 10 bases. Looked up from germline, CDR1 is SGHNT and CDR2 is YYREEE (reference sequence). With V trimmed by 10 bases and J by 9 bases, 13 bases remained unmatched. The CDR3 length is 14 residues. The chain's CDR3 is CASTRSGGAREQFF. The CDR3 DNA follows: TGTGCCTCTACCAGGAGCGGGGGGGCGCGTGAGCAGTTCTTC.

The chain uses TRBV2 and TRBJ2-6; 7 nucleotides align to TRBD1. Germline lookup yields CDR1 SNHLY and CDR2 FYNNEI. The CDR3 covers 16 residues. J lost 0 bases, V lost 6 bases, and 5 bases had no gene match. The CDR3 here is CASRTGPSSGANVLTF. CDR3 sequence (DNA): TGTGCCAGCAGGACAGGGCCGAGCTCTGGGGCCAACGTCCTGACTTTC.

The rearrangement uses TRBV14 and TRBJ1-1; 10 bases are shared with TRBD1. This CDR3 spans 15 amino acids. Germline V gives CDR1 SGHDN, CDR2 FVKESK. V lost 3 bases, J lost 5 bases, and 6 bases stayed unmatched. The CDR3 DNA reads TGTGCCAGCAGCCATAGACAGGGGGCATGGACTGAAGCTTTCTTT. As protein: CASSHRQGAWTEAFF.

This chain uses TRBV4-1 with TRBJ1-3; 8 bases align to TRBD1. With 1 base clipped from V and 7 bases from J, the junction kept 6 bases outside the gene matches. The CDR3 covers 15 residues. Germline CDR1 and CDR2: MGHRA and YSYEKL. The CDR3 nucleotides are TGCGCCAGCAGCCAAGCCGCAGGGGGCGCGAACACCATATATTTT. Residues: CASSQAAGGANTIYF.

The V and J genes are TRBV6-2 or TRBV6-3 and TRBJ2-1; D perhaps matches TRBD2 (7 bases). Trimming removed 6 bases at V and 5 bases at J, with 17 bases between. CDR3 size: 15 residues. Germline V lookup: CDR1 MNHEY, CDR2 SVGEGT. CDR3 region: CASSIGGGLDNEQFF. The DNA of the CDR3 is TGTGCCAGCAGCATTGGGGGGGGGCTCGACAATGAGCAGTTCTTC.

The chain combines TRBV19 with TRBJ2-6, with D possibly TRBD1 on 6 matching bases. V lost 4 bases and J lost 7, with 8 bases in between. There are 13 residues in the CDR3. The germline CDR1 and CDR2 sequences are LNHDA and SQIVND (reference sequence). The CDR3: CASSKGEANVLTF. The DNA for the CDR3 is TGTGCCAGTAGTAAGGGGGAAGCCAACGTCCTGACTTTC.

This chain uses TRBV6-5 with TRBJ1-2; the match to TRBD1 covers 7 bases. The CDR3 is 15 amino acids. In germline, CDR1 is MNHEY, CDR2 SVGAGI. V shed 3 bases, J shed 5 bases, and the junction held 9 bases outside the gene matches. CDR3 in DNA: TGTGCCAGCAGTTATTCACAGGGGATTTGGTATGGCTACACCTTC. It specifies CASSYSQGIWYGYTF.

For this clone: The sample carries other DNA sequences with the same CDR3. The gene calls are TRBV6-5 and TRBJ2-7; weak D call: TRBD2 (7 bases). The CDR3 has 14 amino acids. Trimming took 4 bases from V and 1 from J, leaving 11 bases between them. Germline V gene sequence: CDR1 MNHEY, CDR2 SVGAGI. The CDR3 nucleotides are TGTGCCAGCAGTTCTAGGGGGGGTTCCTACGAGCAGTACTTC. It is translated as CASSSRGGSYEQYF.

V gene TRBV5-1 combines with J gene TRBJ1-2, with D perhaps TRBD1 (5 bases). Trimming cost V 1 base and J 1 base, with 8 bases left between them. Germline V CDR1 and CDR2: SGHRS, YFSETQ. The CDR3 is made up of 14 amino acids. The CDR3 loop is CASSLRGNNYGYTF. The CDR3 bases are TGCGCCAGCAGCTTGAGGGGAAATAACTATGGCTACACCTTC.

The chain is built from TRBV4-2 and TRBJ1-4, with D tentatively TRBD1 (5 bases). Trimming removed 7 bases from V and 8 bases from J, with 14 bases in between. CDR3 length: 13 residues. Germline V gene data show CDR1 as LGHNA and CDR2 as YNFKEQ. CDR3 in DNA: TGTGCCAGCATTTGTGGACATCCGGAAAAACTGTTTTTT. It yields the protein CASICGHPEKLFF.

This chain links TRBV27 with TRBJ2-7, with TRBD1 identical over 7 bases. The CDR3 spans 13 residues. Germline CDR1 MNHEY, CDR2 SMNVEV (reference sequence). V was pared by 4 bases and J by 12 bases, with 12 bases of the junction left unmatched. CDR3 sequence (DNA): TGTGCCAGCAGTTACAGGGGCGCTTACGAGAGGTACTTC. This codes for CASSYRGAYERYF.

The chain couples TRBV12-5 to TRBJ2-7; D gene uncertain. The germline V gene has CDR1 LGHNT and CDR2 FRNRAP. V was pared by 4 bases and J by 4 bases, with 14 bases between. The CDR3 is 14 residues long. The CDR3 coding sequence is TGTGCTAGTGGTTCCCCCAAAGACATGTACGAGCAGTACTTC. It specifies CASGSPKDMYEQYF.

This chain uses TRBV6-4 with TRBJ1-6, with D perhaps TRBD1 (6 bases). The V end was cut by 2 bases, the J end by 9 bases, with 11 bases between. Germline loops: CDR1 MRHNA, CDR2 SNTAGT. CDR3 size: 14 residues. The CDR3: CASSDEQGLSPLHF. The DNA for the CDR3 is TGTGCCAGCAGTGACGAACAGGGCCTTTCACCCCTCCACTTT.

This chain links TRBV10-1 with TRBJ1-1; maybe TRBD1 (5 bases). Trimming cost V 7 bases and J 7 bases, with 10 bases left between them. CDR3 length: 11 amino acids. Germline V gene sequence: CDR1 WNHNN, CDR2 SYGVQD (reference sequence). The DNA for the CDR3 is TGCGCCAGCAACCCGACAGATGAAGCTTTCTTT. Translating it yields CASNPTDEAFF.

The chain carries TRBV7-2 and TRBJ2-5, with a weak D call TRBD1 (5 bases). Germline V gene data show CDR1 as SGHTA and CDR2 as FQGNSA. CDR3 size: 13 residues. Trimming removed 3 bases at V and 5 bases at J, with 10 bases between. CDR3 amino acids: CASSFDSEETQYF. The CDR3 coding sequence is TGTGCCAGCAGCTTTGACAGTGAGGAGACCCAGTACTTC. The variable domain in full, completed from reference TRBV7-2 and TRBJ2-5, reads GAGVSQSPSNKVTEKGKDVELRCDPISGHTALYWYRQSLGQGLEFLIYFQGNSAPDKSGLPSDRFSAERTGGSVSTLTIQRTQQEDSAVYLCASSFDSEETQYFGPGTRLLVL.

The chain has TRBV4-3 and TRBJ1-1, with 9 bases matching TRBD1. Germline values: CDR1 LGHNA, CDR2 YSLEER. The CDR3 covers 16 residues. The V gene end was trimmed by 2 bases and the J gene end by 1 base; junction bases not matched to a gene: 5. CDR3 nucleotide sequence: TGCGCCAGCAGCCAACTAAGGGGACAGGGGAACACTGAAGCTTTCTTT. This sequence encodes CASSQLRGQGNTEAFF.

The V gene is TRBV10-3, the J gene TRBJ1-4, with a tentative D call TRBD1 (5 bases). V gave up 7 bases and J gave up 5 bases, with 8 bases separating them. Germline CDR1 is ENHRY and CDR2 is SYGVKD. CDR3 length: 12 amino acids. CDR3 coding DNA: TGTGCCATCAAGGGGCCGAATGAAAAACTGTTTTTT. Its protein product is CAIKGPNEKLFF.

The chain uses TRBV2 and TRBJ1-6; a weak D match, TRBD1 (5 bases). V was cut by 7 bases and J by 1 base, with 20 bases left in between. CDR1 is SNHLY, CDR2 FYNNEI, per germline. The CDR3 has 18 residues. The CDR3 coding sequence is TGTGCCAGCATGGCAGGGATACACACGCTATCCTATAATTCACCCCTCCACTTT. It encodes CASMAGIHTLSYNSPLHF.

V is TRBV18 and J is TRBJ1-1; tentatively, D is TRBD1 (6 bases). The length of the CDR3 is 15 residues. V was pared by 6 bases and J by 6 bases, with 20 bases between. Germline V gene sequence: CDR1 KGHSH, CDR2 LQKENI. CDR3 protein: CASSEGGANIAEAFF. Here the CDR3 DNA reads TGTGCCAGCTCCGAAGGGGGGGCGAACATCGCTGAAGCTTTCTTT.

The chain employs TRBV3-1 (or the pseudogene TRBV3-2) and TRBJ1-2; D is possibly TRBD1 (5 bases). Trimming cost V 4 bases and J 8 bases, with 20 bases left between them. CDR1 LGHDT and CDR2 YNNKEL come from the germline V gene (reference sequence). The CDR3 length is 15 residues. CDR3 DNA sequence: TGTGCCAGCAGCCCGCCAAGGGAGGGGAAGGAGGGCTACACCTTC. Protein: CASSPPREGKEGYTF.

The genes are TRBV5-4 and TRBJ2-7; 7 bases agree with TRBD1. The CDR3 sequence is 14 residues long. Germline values: CDR1 SGHNT, CDR2 YYREEE (reference sequence). J lost 3 bases, V lost 2 bases, and 5 bases had no gene match. DNA of the CDR3: TGTGCCAGCAGCTTCGGACAGGAGATCTACGAGCAGTACTTC. Amino acid sequence: CASSFGQEIYEQYF.

This chain connects TRBV6-5 to TRBJ1-2; 9 bases align to TRBD1. The CDR3 spans 14 residues. In germline, CDR1 is MNHEY, CDR2 SVGAGI. V lost 0 bases, J lost 5 bases, and 1 base stayed unmatched. This CDR3 is CASSYSGQGYGYTF. CDR3 sequence (DNA): TGTGCCAGCAGTTACTCAGGACAGGGGTATGGCTACACCTTC.

The chain employs TRBV7-9 and TRBJ1-1; D possibly corresponds to TRBD1 (6 bases). Trimming stripped 5 bases from V and 7 bases from J, with 14 bases between. Germline-derived CDR1 and CDR2 are SEHNR and FQNEAQ (reference sequence). The CDR3 spans 13 residues. CDR3 loop: CASSSRQDHEAFF. The CDR3 bases are TGTGCCAGCAGCAGCCGACAGGACCATGAAGCTTTCTTT.

The chain recombines TRBV3-1 (or the pseudogene TRBV3-2) with TRBJ2-1; TRBD2 matches 10 bases. Germline V gives CDR1 LGHDT, CDR2 YNNKEL (reference sequence). This CDR3 has 15 residues. V shed 1 base and J 11 bases; nucleotides not matched to a gene: 8. The CDR3: CASSQGRSGGAKQFF. The CDR3 DNA is TGTGCCAGCAGCCAAGGTCGAAGCGGGGGGGCCAAGCAGTTCTTC.

The J gene is TRBJ2-3, the V gene TRBV27; 8 bases match TRBD1. Germline trimming cut 8 bases from V and 5 bases from J; bases unmatched to any gene: 9. The V gene's germline CDR1 is MNHEY and CDR2 SMNVEV (reference sequence). The CDR3 covers 14 residues. The CDR3 region is CASAGRGLLDTQYF. CDR3 bases: TGTGCCAGCGCCGGCAGGGGGCTTTTAGATACGCAGTATTTT.

The rearrangement joins TRBV19 to TRBJ2-2; TRBD1 might be the D (6 bases). In germline, CDR1 is LNHDA, CDR2 SQIVND (reference sequence). V was shortened by 6 bases and J by 4 bases, with 12 bases between the two germline ends. The CDR3 is 14 residues long. The CDR3 loop is CASSTGQITGELFF. The DNA of the CDR3 is TGTGCCAGTAGCACTGGACAGATCACCGGGGAGCTGTTTTTT.

The gene calls are TRBV9 and TRBJ1-1, with a tentative D call TRBD1 (6 bases). CDR1 and CDR2 from the germline V gene are SGDLS and YYNGEE. The CDR3 runs to 11 residues. V was clipped by 8 bases and J by 4 bases, with 9 bases between them. The CDR3 protein is CARVGGTEAFF. The CDR3 nucleotides read TGTGCCAGGGTAGGGGGCACTGAAGCTTTCTTT.

CDR3 loop: CASSLVGHRQETQYF. The CDR3 nucleotides are TGCGCCAGCAGCTTGGTGGGACACCGCCAAGAGACCCAGTACTTC. The chain recombines TRBV5-1 with TRBJ2-5; D is possibly TRBD1 (6 bases). Between the trimmed V and J ends, which lost 0 bases and 1 base, there was a span of 10 bases. CDR3 size: 15 residues. Germline assignment: CDR1 SGHRS and CDR2 YFSETQ.